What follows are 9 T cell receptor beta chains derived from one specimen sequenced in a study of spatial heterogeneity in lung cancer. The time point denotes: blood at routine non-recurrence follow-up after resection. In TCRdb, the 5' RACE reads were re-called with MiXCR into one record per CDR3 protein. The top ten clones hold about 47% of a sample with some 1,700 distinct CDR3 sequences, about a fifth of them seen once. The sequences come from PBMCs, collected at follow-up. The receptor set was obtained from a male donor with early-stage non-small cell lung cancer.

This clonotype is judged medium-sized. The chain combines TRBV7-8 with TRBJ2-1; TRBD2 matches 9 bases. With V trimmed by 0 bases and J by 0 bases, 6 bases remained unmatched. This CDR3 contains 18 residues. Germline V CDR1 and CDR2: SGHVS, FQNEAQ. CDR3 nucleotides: TGTGCCAGCAGCTTAGCCGGGACTAGCCCGAGCTCCTACAATGAGCAGTTCTTC. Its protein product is CASSLAGTSPSSYNEQFF.

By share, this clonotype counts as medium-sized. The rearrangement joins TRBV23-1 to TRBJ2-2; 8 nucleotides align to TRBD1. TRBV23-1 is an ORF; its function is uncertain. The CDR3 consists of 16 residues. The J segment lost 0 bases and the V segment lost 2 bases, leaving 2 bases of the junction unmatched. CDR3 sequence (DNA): TGCGCCAGCAGTCAAGGGGACAGGCCGAACACCGGGGAGCTGTTTTTT. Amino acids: CASSQGDRPNTGELFF.

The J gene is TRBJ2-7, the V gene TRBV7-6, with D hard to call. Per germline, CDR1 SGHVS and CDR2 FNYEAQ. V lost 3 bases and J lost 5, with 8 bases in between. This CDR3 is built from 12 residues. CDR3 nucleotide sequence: TGTGCCAGCAGCTTGTTTGGAAACGAGCAGTACTTC. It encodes CASSLFGNEQYF.

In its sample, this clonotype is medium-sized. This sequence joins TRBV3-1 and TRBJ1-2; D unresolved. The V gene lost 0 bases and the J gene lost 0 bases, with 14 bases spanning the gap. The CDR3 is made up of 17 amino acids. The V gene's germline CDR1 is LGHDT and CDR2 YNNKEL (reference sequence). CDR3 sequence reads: CASSQEGMDGTNYGYTF. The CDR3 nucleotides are TGTGCCAGCAGCCAAGAAGGCATGGACGGAACTAACTATGGCTACACCTTC.

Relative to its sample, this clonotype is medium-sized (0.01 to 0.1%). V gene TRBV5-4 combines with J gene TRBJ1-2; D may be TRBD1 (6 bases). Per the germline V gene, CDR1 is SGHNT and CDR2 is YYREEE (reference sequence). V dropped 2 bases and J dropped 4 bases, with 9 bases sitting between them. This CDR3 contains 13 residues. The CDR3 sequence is CASSLGGSYGYTF. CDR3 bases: TGTGCCAGCAGCTTAGGGGGTTCCTATGGCTACACCTTC.

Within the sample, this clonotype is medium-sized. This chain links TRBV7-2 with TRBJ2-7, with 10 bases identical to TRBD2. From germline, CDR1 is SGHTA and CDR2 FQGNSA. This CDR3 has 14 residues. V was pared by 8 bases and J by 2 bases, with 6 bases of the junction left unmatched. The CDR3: CASGSSGGAYEQYF. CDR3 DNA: TGTGCCAGCGGCTCCAGCGGGGGGGCCTACGAGCAGTACTTC.

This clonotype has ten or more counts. CDR3: CASSQGHQETQYF. Written as DNA, the CDR3 is TGTGCCAGCAGCCAGGGACACCAAGAGACCCAGTACTTC. The chain employs TRBV7-2 and TRBJ2-5; D possibly uses TRBD1 or TRBD2 (5 bases each). The CDR3 covers 13 residues. V dropped 5 bases and J dropped 0 bases, with 7 bases sitting between them. The V gene's germline CDR1 is SGHTA and CDR2 FQGNSA.

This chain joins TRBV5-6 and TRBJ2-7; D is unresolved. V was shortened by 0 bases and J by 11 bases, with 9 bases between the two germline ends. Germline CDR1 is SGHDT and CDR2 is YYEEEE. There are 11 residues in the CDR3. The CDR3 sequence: CASSLVGMEYF. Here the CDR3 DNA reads TGTGCCAGCAGCTTGGTAGGAATGGAGTACTTC.

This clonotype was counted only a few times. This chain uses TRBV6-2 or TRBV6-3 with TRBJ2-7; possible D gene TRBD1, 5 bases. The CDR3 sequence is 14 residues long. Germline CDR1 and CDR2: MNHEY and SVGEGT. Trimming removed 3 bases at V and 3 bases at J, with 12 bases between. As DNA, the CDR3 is TGTGCCAGCAGTTATCTGGGGCTCCACTACGAGCAGTACTTC. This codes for CASSYLGLHYEQYF.